This T cell receptor (beta chain) was identified in a study of T cells after posttransplantation cyclophosphamide. Study results and caveats: TRB overlap between skin or GI tissue T cells and blood was limited. Later post-transplant blood repertoires were often dominated by donor CD8+ memory clones.

This clone was seen a handful of times. Antigen unknown. The protocol was immunoSEQ multiplex PCR, while the TCRdb copy is restricted to in-frame clones and leaves out a portion. The data contain tens of thousands of clones, 86% of them seen just once; the ten biggest clones take up 2.8%. V lost 6 bases to trimming and J lost 0 bases, with 15 bases between them. The CDR3 sequence is 16 residues long. Germline V gene data show CDR1 as MNHNY and CDR2 as SVGAGI (reference sequence). The chain uses TRBV6-6 and TRBJ1-3; possibly TRBD1 for D (5 bases). Sequencing was carried out using PBMCs. The sequence was obtained from a man younger than 40 with a blood cancer, CMV-positive, and with a related stem cell donor. The CDR3 loop is CASSRTTVSSGNTIYF. For the CDR3, the DNA is TGTGCCAGCAGCCGTACGACAGTCAGCTCTGGAAACACCATATATTTT.